The clone carrying this T cell receptor beta chain showed up just once. Repertoires were generated with immunoSEQ multiplex PCR, while TCRdb's copy carries only in-frame clones and drops some. The repertoire includes tens of thousands of clones, 83% of them detected once, and 5.5% to 8% sits in the top ten. The entry originates in a study of blood T cell repertoires in COVID-19. Enrolment of Seattle patients took place during active infection, and they were followed longitudinally. Germline loops: CDR1 SEHNR, CDR2 FQNEAQ (reference sequence). Trimming stripped 1 base from V and 2 bases from J, with 11 bases between. The CDR3 sequence is 15 residues long.

The chain is built from TRBV7-9 and TRBJ2-5; tentatively, D is TRBD2 (6 bases). The sample comprised peripheral blood. The TCR comes from a man under 40 with COVID-19, enrolled during active disease. DNA of the CDR3: TGTGCCAGCAGCTTAGAGTTGCGGGGACAAGAGACCCAGTACTTC. Protein: CASSLELRGQETQYF.